Shown below are 2 T cell receptor beta chains from a single sample sequenced in a study of early T cells in non-severe SARS-CoV-2 infection. TCRdb re-called the 5' RACE reads through MiXCR, storing one row per CDR3 protein. The sample shows 35,000 to 45,000 distinct CDR3 sequences, about 5.9% of them seen only once. The material was whole blood, obtained at baseline. These TCRs come from an adult who was a healthcare worker with PCR-confirmed SARS-CoV-2 infection or an uninfected control (not recorded which).

The rearrangement links TRBV12-3 or TRBV12-4 to TRBJ2-1; 7 nucleotides align to TRBD2. The CDR3 covers 15 residues. With 6 bases clipped from V and 0 bases from J, the junction kept 5 bases outside the gene matches. CDR3 loop: CASRERGYSYNEQFF. The DNA for the CDR3 is TGTGCCAGCAGAGAGCGGGGATACTCCTACAATGAGCAGTTCTTC.

This clonotype was seen at least ten times. The J gene is TRBJ1-5, the V gene TRBV7-6; D remains unclear. Trimming pared 1 base from V and 3 bases from J, leaving 16 bases between. CDR1 is SGHVS and CDR2 is FNYEAQ in the germline V gene. The length of the CDR3 is 17 residues. The chain's CDR3 is CASSLVRRAAHNQPQHF. CDR3 DNA: TGTGCCAGCAGCTTAGTGCGGCGGGCGGCCCACAATCAGCCCCAGCATTTT.